This entry lists 25 T cell receptor beta chains sequenced from one sample in a study of regulatory T cells in long-lasting Graves disease. Time point defined: persistent/refractory GD, antithyroid drugs over 5 years with positive TRAb. RNA from PBMCs was the source of the TCR library. For TCR beta, libraries came from iRepertoire HTBI primers and Arm-PCR of CDR3 regions. One entry per CDR3 protein, called by TCRdb with MiXCR from the multiplex PCR reads. This repertoire shows hundreds of thousands of distinct CDR3 sequences, about 32% found once; its top ten account for roughly 46%. The sample consisted of peripheral blood mononuclear cells (PBMCs), taken when the disease was refractory, from a patient treated with antithyroid drugs. All receptors derive from a female donor with Graves disease.

In this sample, this clonotype turned up a few times. The genes are TRBV3-1 and TRBJ2-5; D remains unclear. Germline loops: CDR1 LGHDT, CDR2 YNNKEL (reference sequence). V lost 0 bases and J 3 bases, leaving 8 bases between the germline ends. The CDR3 length is 14 residues. The CDR3 DNA reads TGTGCCAGCAGCCAAGATACCTTCAAAGAGACCCAGTACTTC. It encodes CASSQDTFKETQYF.

V is TRBV5-1 and J is TRBJ2-7; weak D call: TRBD2 (6 bases). The germline V gene has CDR1 SGHRS and CDR2 YFSETQ. The CDR3 covers 16 residues. The V and J ends lost 5 bases and 3 bases respectively, with 21 bases between them. In DNA, the CDR3 is TGCGCCAGCAGGGGCGGACTACCGAATCCCTTCTACGAGCAGTACTTC. Translation: CASRGGLPNPFYEQYF. Complete variable domain (other parts from reference TRBV5-1 and TRBJ2-7): KAGVTQTPRYLIKTRGQQVTLSCSPISGHRSVSWYQQTPGQGLQFLFEYFSETQRNKGNFPGRFSGRQFSNSRSEMNVSTLELGDSALYLCASRGGLPNPFYEQYFGPGTRLTVT.

The chain couples TRBV29-1 to TRBJ1-1; D possibly corresponds to TRBD1 (6 bases). V was trimmed by 2 bases and J by 0 bases, leaving 13 bases between them. Germline V lookup: CDR1 SQVTM, CDR2 ANQGSEA. CDR3 length: 15 residues. DNA of the CDR3: TGCAGCGTTGAAAAGCAGGGGCGGGTGAACACTGAAGCTTTCTTT. Translating it yields CSVEKQGRVNTEAFF.

The chain uses TRBV29-1 and TRBJ1-1; unclear D gene. The CDR3 has 13 amino acids. Per germline, CDR1 SQVTM and CDR2 ANQGSEA. V shed 1 base and J shed 1 base, with 7 bases lying between them. The chain's CDR3 is CSVEGTANTEAFF. The CDR3 bases are TGCAGCGTTGAAGGGACGGCGAACACTGAAGCTTTCTTT.

V usage is TRBV7-3 and J usage is TRBJ2-5; TRBD2 aligns across 11 bases. The junction had 12 bases not matched to a gene; V was cut back by 1 base and J by 5 bases. The CDR3 has 18 residues. From germline, CDR1 is SGHTA and CDR2 FQGTGA. This CDR3 reads CASSLIGMTSGKAETQYF. As DNA, the CDR3 is TGTGCCAGCAGCTTAATAGGGATGACTAGCGGGAAAGCGGAGACCCAGTACTTC.

Ten or more counts support this clonotype. The chain recombines TRBV28 with TRBJ1-5, with D perhaps matching TRBD1 (5 bases). This CDR3 comprises 15 residues. Trimming cost V 6 bases and J 1 base, with 13 bases left between them. The germline gives CDR1 MDHEN, CDR2 SYDVKM. CDR3 sequence: CASRTGGVSNQPQHF. The CDR3 bases are TGTGCCAGCAGGACCGGGGGGGTAAGCAATCAGCCCCAGCATTTT.

The chain is built from TRBV20-1 and TRBJ2-7, with 10 bases matching TRBD2. The CDR3 is made up of 17 amino acids. The germline V gene has CDR1 DFQATT and CDR2 SNEGSKA (reference sequence). Trimming took 2 bases from V and 0 from J; bases not matched to a gene: 10. CDR3 amino acids: CSARRAPLAGVSYEQYF. The CDR3 DNA reads TGCAGTGCTAGAAGGGCCCCTCTAGCGGGAGTCTCCTACGAGCAGTACTTC.

The rearrangement links TRBV19 to TRBJ1-4; no clear D gene. Germline loops: CDR1 LNHDA, CDR2 SQIVND (reference sequence). The CDR3 runs to 14 residues. Deletions cut 5 bases from V and 7 bases from J, with 14 bases between. The CDR3 DNA reads as TGTGCCAGTAGTGCTCGTGACACATCTGAAAAACTGTTTTTT. Its translation: CASSARDTSEKLFF.

In its sample, this clonotype was seen many times. This chain joins TRBV27 and TRBJ1-1; D ambiguous. The CDR3 contains 13 residues. Germline V gives CDR1 MNHEY, CDR2 SMNVEV (reference sequence). The V end lost 6 bases, the J end lost 0 bases, and 8 bases lay between the germline ends. The DNA for the CDR3 is TGTGCCAGCAGAGATACAGTGAACACTGAAGCTTTCTTT. It translates to CASRDTVNTEAFF.

The rearrangement uses TRBV6-1 and TRBJ2-7; D not resolved. The ends were cut back, 6 bases at V and 2 bases at J, with 11 bases in the middle. The CDR3 has 13 residues. The germline gives CDR1 MNHNS, CDR2 SASEGT. The CDR3 region has the DNA TGTGCCAGCAGCCCCGGGTACACCTACGAGCAGTACTTC. Protein: CASSPGYTYEQYF.

This clonotype was observed a handful of times. The J gene is TRBJ2-5, the V gene TRBV25-1; no clear D. This CDR3 is 13 amino acids long. Germline V gene data show CDR1 as MGHDK and CDR2 as SYGVNS. Trimming pared 3 bases from V and 5 bases from J, leaving 10 bases between. CDR3 in amino acids: CASSETDAETQYF. The DNA of the CDR3 is TGTGCCAGCAGTGAGACGGATGCGGAGACCCAGTACTTC.

In this sample, this clonotype turned up many times. The V gene is TRBV29-1, the J gene TRBJ1-1; the match to TRBD1 covers 8 bases. CDR1 is SQVTM, CDR2 ANQGSEA, per germline. The CDR3 sequence is 10 residues long. Trimming cost V 4 bases and J 8 bases; bases outside gene matches: 0. CDR3 nucleotide sequence: TGCAGCGTTGGGACAGGGGAAGCTTTCTTT. This translates into CSVGTGEAFF.

This clonotype turned up a few times. The chain employs TRBV10-3 and TRBJ1-1; D gene unclear. With 10 bases removed from V and 7 bases from J, the gap between germline ends came to 13 bases. The CDR3 is 11 residues long. Germline-derived CDR1 and CDR2 are ENHRY and SYGVKD. CDR3 sequence (DNA): TGTGCCAGCACCACCCAACATGAAGCTTTCTTT. This encodes CASTTQHEAFF.

This rearrangement joins TRBV4-2 to TRBJ2-7; TRBD2 aligns across 9 bases. CDR3 length equals 17 residues. The junction had 9 bases not matched to a gene; V was cut back by 0 bases and J by 3 bases. The germline V gene has CDR1 LGHNA and CDR2 YNFKEQ. The CDR3 region is CASSQDGSSGILYEQYF. CDR3 nucleotide sequence: TGTGCCAGCAGCCAAGATGGTTCTAGCGGGATCCTCTACGAGCAGTACTTC.

This clonotype was recorded a few times. This sequence joins TRBV28 and TRBJ1-5; possible D gene TRBD1, 5 bases. V shed 6 bases and J shed 3 bases, with 12 bases lying between them. Germline CDR1 is MDHEN and CDR2 is SYDVKM. The CDR3 totals 14 residues. This chain's CDR3 is CASSQGGNNQPQHF. The CDR3 DNA reads as TGTGCCAGCAGCCAGGGAGGTAACAATCAGCCCCAGCATTTT.

A note on this clonotype: A much bigger clone sits one base away, suggesting this may be a read error. V gene TRBV6-1 combines with J gene TRBJ1-6, with 8 bases lining up with TRBD1. The germline V gene has CDR1 MNHNS and CDR2 SASEGT. The CDR3 consists of 16 residues. The CDR3 DNA follows: TGTGCCAGCAGTGAGAGGGGGACAGGCCTAGCTGCTGAAGCTCTCTTT. Residues: CASSERGTGLAAEALF.

CDR3 in DNA: TGTGCCAGCAGCTTAGCGGGGGAGCGACTTAATGAAAAACTGTTTTTT. Translation: CASSLAGERLNEKLFF. The chain joins TRBV7-6 to TRBJ1-4, with D perhaps matching TRBD1 (5 bases). The V and J ends lost 0 bases and 4 bases respectively, with 12 bases between them. Germline CDR1 is SGHVS and CDR2 is FNYEAQ. The CDR3 runs 16 residues. Full variable domain (missing parts from reference TRBV7-6 and TRBJ1-4): GAGVSQSPRYKVTKRGQDVALRCDPISGHVSLYWYRQALGQGPEFLTYFNYEAQQDKSGLPNDRFSAERPEGSISTLTIQRTEQRDSAMYRCASSLAGERLNEKLFFGSGTQLSVL.

The chain employs TRBV5-1 and TRBJ1-4, with 7 bases matching TRBD1. After removal of 3 bases from V and 6 bases from J, the junction contained 5 bases not matched to a gene. CDR1 is SGHRS and CDR2 is YFSETQ in the germline V gene. This CDR3 region has 14 residues. This CDR3 reads CASSSQGMDEKLFF. The CDR3 DNA reads TGCGCCAGCAGCTCACAGGGGATGGATGAAAAACTGTTTTTT.

This chain uses TRBV6-1 with TRBJ2-7; 8 nucleotides line up with TRBD1. Germline loops: CDR1 MNHNS, CDR2 SASEGT. Trimming removed 7 bases from V and 4 bases from J; junction bases left unmatched: 6. The CDR3 is made up of 13 amino acids. CDR3 residues: CASTSTGEYEQYF. The CDR3 coding sequence is TGTGCCAGCACCTCGACAGGGGAGTACGAGCAGTACTTC.

This clonotype appeared a few times. The V call is TRBV5-6, the J call TRBJ1-4; D uncertain. With 4 bases removed from V and 4 bases from J, the gap between germline ends came to 8 bases. Germline values: CDR1 SGHDT, CDR2 YYEEEE. The CDR3 consists of 13 residues. This CDR3 is CASSTDHNEKLFF. CDR3 bases: TGTGCCAGCAGCACGGACCATAATGAAAAACTGTTTTTT.

The gene calls are TRBV7-9 and TRBJ2-7; 10 bases are a match to TRBD1. Germline V lookup: CDR1 SEHNR, CDR2 FQNEAQ (reference sequence). The CDR3 loop spans 15 amino acids. The V gene end was trimmed by 4 bases and the J gene end by 4 bases; junction bases not matched to a gene: 7. The CDR3, as DNA: TGTGCCAGCAGCTACCGGGACAGGGGATGGTACGAGCAGTACTTC. Its translation: CASSYRDRGWYEQYF.

The sample holds many counts of this clonotype. The rearrangement links TRBV10-3 to TRBJ1-1; 8 bases fit TRBD1. The CDR3 length is 13 residues. J gave up 5 bases and V 6 bases, and 5 bases lay outside the gene matches. Germline values: CDR1 ENHRY, CDR2 SYGVKD. The CDR3 coding sequence is TGTGCCATCAGGCGACAGGGGAATACTGAAGCTTTCTTT. Translation gives CAIRRQGNTEAFF.

The CDR3 sequence: CASNQRRTGGGNEQYF. The CDR3 region has the DNA TGTGCCAGCAATCAACGACGGACAGGGGGAGGAAACGAGCAGTACTTC. V and J are TRBV27 and TRBJ2-7, with 10 bases that match TRBD1. Germline CDR1 and CDR2: MNHEY and SMNVEV (reference sequence). V shed 7 bases, J shed 5 bases, and the junction held 14 bases outside the gene matches. The CDR3 totals 16 residues.

This sequence joins TRBV10-3 and TRBJ1-1, with 8 bases lining up with TRBD1. Germline V gives CDR1 ENHRY, CDR2 SYGVKD. The CDR3 runs 15 residues. V lost 0 bases and J lost 1; bases outside the gene matches: 1. In nucleotides, the CDR3 is TGTGCCATCAGTGAGTCCACAGGGGGGAACACTGAAGCTTTCTTT. Translation gives CAISESTGGNTEAFF.

V and J are TRBV6-1 and TRBJ2-5; 8 bases align to TRBD2. Unmatched junction bases numbered 5, after V lost 3 bases and J lost 5 bases. In germline, CDR1 is MNHNS, CDR2 SASEGT. The CDR3 has 14 amino acids. CDR3: CASSDPGLGETQYF. In DNA form, the CDR3 reads TGTGCCAGCAGTGACCCGGGACTAGGTGAGACCCAGTACTTC.